These T cell receptor beta chains were read from a single sample in a study of OX40 agonist ivuxolimab in advanced cancers. Libraries were prepared by immunoSEQ multiplex PCR; TCRdb keeps only in-frame clonotypes and omits some of them. The sample holds tens of thousands of clones, around nine tenths seen once. This material consisted of CD4+ or CD8+ T cells sorted from blood, taken in a trial of the OX40 agonist ivuxolimab. Source of these receptors: an adult with an advanced solid tumor such as melanoma, head and neck, liver or kidney cancer. Both conserved end residues are part of each CDR3. D genes are given only for firm matches. Size is omitted from some rows. Given values are once, few, many or a class for expanded clones.

d_call: NA; v_call: TRBV27; j_call: TRBJ2-3; clone_size: NA; cdr3_aa: CASSLWGTEADTQYF; cdr3_nt: TGTGCCAGCAGTTTATGGGGGACTGAGGCAGATACGCAGTATTTT
d_call: NA; v_call: TRBV2; j_call: TRBJ2-3; clone_size: NA; cdr3_aa: CASSEALHGGTDTQYF; cdr3_nt: TGTGCCAGCAGTGAAGCGCTTCATGGCGGCACAGATACGCAGTATTTT
d_call: NA; v_call: TRBV27; j_call: TRBJ2-5; clone_size: NA; cdr3_aa: CASSANQETQYF; cdr3_nt: TGTGCCAGCAGTGCGAACCAAGAGACCCAGTACTTC
d_call: TRBD2; v_call: TRBV9; j_call: TRBJ2-3; clone_size: NA; cdr3_aa: CASSVESGSMTDTQYF; cdr3_nt: TGTGCCAGCAGCGTAGAGAGCGGGAGCATGACAGATACGCAGTATTTT
d_call: NA; v_call: TRBV4-2; j_call: TRBJ1-1; clone_size: NA; cdr3_aa: CASSQGLDAFF; cdr3_nt: TGTGCCAGCAGCCAAGGGCTAGATGCTTTCTTT
d_call: NA; v_call: TRBV28; j_call: TRBJ1-5; clone_size: NA; cdr3_aa: CASSLWGTSNQPQHF; cdr3_nt: TGTGCCAGCAGTTTGTGGGGGACTAGCAATCAGCCCCAGCATTTT
d_call: NA; v_call: TRBV28; j_call: TRBJ2-1; clone_size: once; cdr3_aa: CASSQILAVVESYNEQFF; cdr3_nt: TGTGCCAGCAGCCAGATCCTGGCCGTAGTGGAGTCCTACAATGAGCAGTTCTTC
d_call: NA; v_call: TRBV10-3; j_call: TRBJ1-3; clone_size: NA; cdr3_aa: CAIGRGQYSGNTIYF; cdr3_nt: TGTGCCATCGGGCGCGGACAGTACTCTGGAAACACCATATATTTT
d_call: TRBD1; v_call: TRBV19; j_call: TRBJ2-1; clone_size: NA; cdr3_aa: CASSRQGVYNEQFF; cdr3_nt: TGTGCCAGTAGTCGACAGGGGGTCTACAATGAGCAGTTCTTC
d_call: TRBD1; v_call: TRBV11-2; j_call: TRBJ2-1; clone_size: NA; cdr3_aa: CASSIGGTGSFNEQFF; cdr3_nt: TGTGCCAGCAGCATAGGCGGGACAGGGTCATTCAATGAGCAGTTCTTC
d_call: NA; v_call: TRBV6-5; j_call: TRBJ2-6; clone_size: NA; cdr3_aa: CASRAGPGANVLTF; cdr3_nt: TGTGCCAGTCGCGCGGGTCCTGGGGCCAACGTCCTGACTTTC
d_call: NA; v_call: TRBV4-1; j_call: TRBJ2-2; clone_size: once; cdr3_aa: CASSQRGTPTGGGELFF; cdr3_nt: TGCGCCAGCAGCCAGAGAGGGACTCCCACTGGAGGGGGGGAGCTGTTTTTT
d_call: TRBD1; v_call: TRBV4-3; j_call: TRBJ2-2; clone_size: NA; cdr3_aa: CASSYGTGPNTGELFF; cdr3_nt: TGCGCCAGCTCGTATGGGACAGGGCCGAACACCGGGGAGCTGTTTTTT
d_call: NA; v_call: TRBV27; j_call: TRBJ1-2; clone_size: NA; cdr3_aa: CASSNRNNYGYTF; cdr3_nt: TGTGCCAGCAGTAACAGAAACAACTATGGCTACACCTTC
d_call: TRBD2; v_call: TRBV19; j_call: TRBJ2-2; clone_size: NA; cdr3_aa: CASSMSGGNTGELFF; cdr3_nt: TGTGCCAGTAGTATGAGCGGGGGGAACACCGGGGAGCTGTTTTTT
d_call: NA; v_call: TRBV27; j_call: TRBJ2-3; clone_size: NA; cdr3_aa: CASSPRSGGITDTQYF; cdr3_nt: TGTGCCAGCAGTCCCCGGTCTGGGGGAATCACAGATACGCAGTATTTT
d_call: TRBD1; v_call: TRBV28; j_call: TRBJ1-1; clone_size: few; cdr3_aa: CASSVRQGGTEAFF; cdr3_nt: TGTGCCAGCAGTGTCCGACAGGGGGGCACTGAAGCTTTCTTT
d_call: TRBD1; v_call: TRBV27; j_call: TRBJ1-1; clone_size: NA; cdr3_aa: CASSSLAGGLNTEAFF; cdr3_nt: TGTGCCAGCAGTTCCCTGGCAGGGGGCCTGAACACTGAAGCTTTCTTT
d_call: NA; v_call: TRBV27; j_call: TRBJ1-3; clone_size: NA; cdr3_aa: CASSLLGNGNTIYF; cdr3_nt: TGTGCCAGCAGTTTATTGGGAAACGGAAACACCATATATTTT
d_call: NA; v_call: TRBV10-3; j_call: TRBJ1-2; clone_size: NA; cdr3_aa: CAISEGGQGSDYYGYTF; cdr3_nt: TGTGCCATCAGTGAGGGGGGGCAGGGGTCGGACTACTATGGCTACACCTTC
d_call: TRBD1; v_call: TRBV6-8; j_call: TRBJ2-1; clone_size: NA; cdr3_aa: CASSPGQGENNEQFF; cdr3_nt: TGTGCCAGCAGTCCAGGACAGGGAGAGAACAATGAGCAGTTCTTC
d_call: NA; v_call: TRBV7-9; j_call: TRBJ1-1; clone_size: once; cdr3_aa: CASSYDSNSAEAFF; cdr3_nt: TGTGCCAGCAGCTATGACAGTAATTCCGCTGAAGCTTTCTTT
d_call: TRBD2; v_call: TRBV27; j_call: TRBJ2-4; clone_size: NA; cdr3_aa: CASSSGGGGGVDIQYF; cdr3_nt: TGTGCCAGCAGTTCGGGCGGGGGGGGAGGTGTAGACATTCAGTACTTC
d_call: NA; v_call: TRBV7-6; j_call: TRBJ1-1; clone_size: NA; cdr3_aa: CASSLATAGTEAFF; cdr3_nt: TGTGCCAGCAGCTTAGCCACAGCGGGGACTGAAGCTTTCTTT
d_call: NA; v_call: TRBV10-1; j_call: TRBJ2-1; clone_size: once; cdr3_aa: CASSPRDHYNEQFF; cdr3_nt: TGCGCCAGCAGTCCCAGGGACCACTACAATGAGCAGTTCTTC
d_call: NA; v_call: TRBV4-1; j_call: TRBJ1-3; clone_size: once; cdr3_aa: CASSPKQGKAGNTIYF; cdr3_nt: TGCGCCAGCAGCCCCAAACAGGGAAAAGCTGGAAACACCATATATTTT
d_call: NA; v_call: TRBV4-1; j_call: TRBJ2-1; clone_size: NA; cdr3_aa: CASSQEARPADEQFF; cdr3_nt: TGCGCCAGCAGCCAAGAGGCGAGACCGGCGGATGAGCAGTTCTTC
d_call: NA; v_call: TRBV7-9; j_call: TRBJ2-1; clone_size: NA; cdr3_aa: CASSFLDEQFF; cdr3_nt: TGTGCCAGCAGCTTTCTCGATGAGCAGTTCTTC
d_call: TRBD1; v_call: TRBV23-1; j_call: TRBJ2-5; clone_size: NA; cdr3_aa: CASTWRTGETQYF; cdr3_nt: TGCGCCAGCACCTGGAGGACAGGGGAGACCCAGTACTTC
d_call: NA; v_call: TRBV29-1; j_call: TRBJ2-2; clone_size: NA; cdr3_aa: CSVGSNTGELFF; cdr3_nt: TGCAGCGTTGGTTCAAACACCGGGGAGCTGTTTTTT
d_call: NA; v_call: TRBV9; j_call: TRBJ2-3; clone_size: NA; cdr3_aa: CASSVGDGTSTDTQYF; cdr3_nt: TGTGCCAGCAGCGTAGGGGACGGAACTAGCACAGATACGCAGTATTTT
d_call: TRBD2; v_call: TRBV7-3; j_call: TRBJ2-1; clone_size: NA; cdr3_aa: CASSYGTSGASGQFF; cdr3_nt: TGTGCCAGCAGTTACGGGACTAGCGGAGCTAGCGGGCAGTTCTTC
d_call: TRBD1; v_call: TRBV27; j_call: TRBJ2-5; clone_size: NA; cdr3_aa: CASRTGTGGMETQYF; cdr3_nt: TGTGCCAGCAGGACCGGGACAGGGGGCATGGAGACCCAGTACTTC
d_call: TRBD1; v_call: TRBV5-1; j_call: TRBJ1-1; clone_size: NA; cdr3_aa: CASSARDRGYTEAFF; cdr3_nt: TGCGCCAGCAGCGCCCGGGACAGGGGTTACACTGAAGCTTTCTTT